This T cell receptor beta chain was found in a study of blood T cell repertoires in COVID-19. As for the study in general: Whether acute or convalescent, the COVID-19 samples came from the United States, Italy and Spain.

The CDR3 covers 16 residues. V was pared by 0 bases and J by 2 bases, with 13 bases between. The germline CDR1 and CDR2 sequences are SGHVS and FNYEAQ. In the authors' methods: Reference gene primer amplification gave estimated nucleated cell counts. Some clones are missing from TCRdb's copy, which holds only in-frame ones; the method was immunoSEQ multiplex PCR. V, J and clone size were drawn from that table, and D and trimming were deduced from the DNA. Among around 100,000 clones listed, approximately 87% were seen once. The chain employs TRBV7-6 and TRBJ1-2; D is perhaps TRBD1 (6 bases). This TCR was sampled from a human donor in a cohort sampled during active COVID-19. Sample: peripheral blood. The CDR3 coding sequence is TGTGCCAGCAGCTTAGCAACCGGGACAAACAACTATGGCTACACCTTC. Translated, it gives CASSLATGTNNYGYTF.